A single sample is the source of the 6 T cell receptor beta chains below, sequenced in a study of OX40 agonist ivuxolimab in advanced cancers. Sequenced by immunoSEQ multiplex PCR; TCRdb stores in-frame clones only, minus some. Of about 110,000 clones in the sample, under 95% are singletons; the top ten hold roughly 1.1%. The specimen comprised CD4+ or CD8+ T cells sorted from blood, sampled in a trial of the OX40 agonist ivuxolimab. The receptors were gathered from an adult with an advanced solid tumor such as melanoma, head and neck, liver or kidney cancer.

V usage is TRBV7-2 and J usage is TRBJ2-7; 9 bases agree with TRBD2. Trimming removed 2 bases from V and 4 bases from J; junction bases left unmatched: 3. The CDR3 is made up of 14 amino acids. Looked up from germline, CDR1 is SGHTA and CDR2 is FQGNSA. The CDR3 is CASSLLAGRYEQYF. The CDR3 bases are TGTGCCAGCAGCTTACTAGCGGGGAGATACGAGCAGTACTTC.

This rearrangement joins TRBV4-2 to TRBJ2-7, with a tentative D call TRBD1 (6 bases). Trimming cost V 0 bases and J 3 bases, with 9 bases left between them. CDR1 is LGHNA, CDR2 YNFKEQ, per germline. This CDR3 has 14 amino acids. CDR3 nucleotides: TGTGCCAGCAGCCAAGACAGGGGCAACTACGAGCAGTACTTC. It encodes CASSQDRGNYEQYF.

The chain combines TRBV7-3 with TRBJ1-1; D uncertain. CDR1 and CDR2 (germline): SGHTA, FQGTGA. V lost 5 bases, J lost 4 bases, and 17 bases lay in between. CDR3 size: 15 residues. The CDR3 is CASSPGPYRGTEAFF. The CDR3 coding sequence is TGTGCCAGCAGCCCTGGCCCTTACCGGGGCACTGAAGCTTTCTTT.

The chain has TRBV19 and TRBJ1-4, with a weak D call TRBD1 (6 bases). The CDR3 is made up of 14 amino acids. In germline, CDR1 is LNHDA, CDR2 SQIVND (reference sequence). Trimming stripped 6 bases from V and 1 base from J, with 9 bases between. For the CDR3, the DNA is TGTGCCAGTAGGAGGGGGGGAACTAATGAAAAACTGTTTTTT. Protein sequence: CASRRGGTNEKLFF.

This sequence joins TRBV14 and TRBJ2-2, with 16 bases fitting TRBD2. The CDR3 runs to 18 residues. In germline, CDR1 is SGHDN, CDR2 FVKESK. V lost 0 bases, J lost 8 bases, and 6 bases stayed unmatched. The CDR3 nucleotides are TGTGCCAGCAGCCAAGATGTCGGGACTAGCGGGAGGGCTGGGGAGCTGTTTTTT. Protein sequence: CASSQDVGTSGRAGELFF.

The chain recombines TRBV5-5 with TRBJ1-5, with TRBD1 matching over 7 bases. V lost 3 bases, J lost 1 base, and 16 bases stayed unmatched. The CDR3 length is 19 residues. Germline loops: CDR1 SGHKS, CDR2 YYEKEE (reference sequence). The CDR3 DNA is TGTGCCAGCAGCTCAGGGGGGATCAGAGAGATAGGGAGCAATCAGCCCCAGCATTTT. It yields the protein CASSSGGIREIGSNQPQHF.